This record covers a single T cell receptor (beta chain). This record belongs to a study of T cells in tumors after PD-1 blockade. Overall study context: Each patient got pembrolizumab 200 mg every 3 weeks or cemiplimab 350 mg every 2 weeks.

Only in-frame clones appear in the TCRdb table, and some are missing; sequencing was by immunoSEQ multiplex PCR. The table has nearly 25,000 clones, about 82% seen once. This CDR3 spans 14 amino acids. Germline V gene sequence: CDR1 MNHNS, CDR2 SASEGT. Trimming took off 1 base at V and 5 bases at J, with 9 bases between the two ends. The sequences come from PBMCs, collected after anti-PD-1 treatment. The rearrangement links TRBV6-1 to TRBJ2-1; unclear D gene. The receptor was isolated from a human donor with basal cell carcinoma. In DNA, the CDR3 is TGTGCCAGCAGTGAAGGGGCAGAGAACAATGAGCAGTTCTTC. It yields the protein CASSEGAENNEQFF.